This T cell receptor beta chain was sequenced during a study of cytomegalovirus exposure and HLA in healthy donors. Separate from the approximately 670-subject first cohort, the roughly 110-subject validation cohort was the one that the donors belonged to. Trimming removed 4 bases from V and 1 base from J, with 10 bases in between. The germline V gene encodes CDR1 LGHNA and CDR2 YSLEER. The CDR3 has 14 amino acids. Turning to this clone: Its antigen is not identified.

Study-wide findings and caveats: Using the classifier, cytomegalovirus status was reportedly diagnosed with high specificity and sensitivity. Subsequent analysis revealed that first-cohort TCR clusters tended to co-occur in the 120 or so validation repertoires.

Libraries were prepared by immunoSEQ multiplex PCR; TCRdb keeps only in-frame clonotypes and omits some of them. The table shows fewer than 150,000 clones, with about 86% occurring only once. The V and J genes are TRBV4-3 and TRBJ1-2, with D maybe TRBD1 (6 bases). Sequencing used PBMCs. This clonotype was sampled from a woman aged 18-29 years in good health and CMV-seropositive. The CDR3 sequence: CASSPSRGNYGYTF. Written as DNA, the CDR3 is TGCGCCAGCAGCCCATCCAGGGGTAACTATGGCTACACCTTC.